A single sample gave rise to the 21 T cell receptor beta chains below, sequenced in a study of CD8 T cells in ankylosing spondylitis. TCRdb re-analysed the 5' RACE reads in MiXCR, keeping a single row per CDR3 protein. The table has 300,000 to 350,000 distinct CDR3 sequences, roughly 14% seen once; the top ten hold roughly 0.99%. What was sequenced was blood, either unsorted or a sorted T cell fraction (not recorded which). These receptors originate from a male donor with ankylosing spondylitis or in good health (not recorded which).

This clonotype was observed a few times. The V call is TRBV2, the J call TRBJ1-1; 9 bases align to TRBD1. CDR1 is SNHLY and CDR2 is FYNNEI in the germline V gene. The CDR3 runs to 15 residues. V lost 5 bases, J lost 5 bases, and 9 bases stayed unmatched. The CDR3 sequence: CASSSRTGAWTEAFF. The CDR3 DNA follows: TGTGCCAGCAGTTCACGGACAGGGGCTTGGACTGAAGCTTTCTTT.

The rearrangement uses TRBV20-1 and TRBJ1-4; 9 bases fit TRBD1. The germline V gene encodes CDR1 DFQATT and CDR2 SNEGSKA (reference sequence). The length of the CDR3 is 13 residues. V shed 5 bases and J 8 bases; nucleotides not matched to a gene: 6. CDR3 sequence reads: CSASYGQGEKLFF. The CDR3 DNA follows: TGCAGTGCTTCATACGGACAGGGGGAAAAACTGTTTTTT.

The V call is TRBV3-1, the J call TRBJ2-2; D gene uncertain. This CDR3 has 14 amino acids. CDR1 and CDR2 (germline): LGHDT, YNNKEL (reference sequence). V lost 1 base and J 5 bases, leaving 8 bases between the germline ends. The CDR3 here is CASSQGSKTGELFF. The CDR3 nucleotides read TGTGCCAGCAGCCAAGGGTCAAAAACCGGGGAGCTGTTTTTT.

This chain uses TRBV20-1 with TRBJ2-1; D ambiguous. Trimming cost V 6 bases and J 6 bases, with 15 bases left between them. The V gene's germline CDR1 is DFQATT and CDR2 SNEGSKA (reference sequence). This CDR3 has 13 amino acids. CDR3 nucleotide sequence: TGCAGTGCCCTGGGTCAGTGGGGCAATGAGCAGTTCTTC. Residues: CSALGQWGNEQFF.

The chain links TRBV4-1 to TRBJ2-7; TRBD2 agrees at 10 bases. Germline CDR1 reads MGHRA; CDR2 reads YSYEKL. This CDR3 region has 16 residues. Germline trimming cut 4 bases from V and 1 base from J; bases unmatched to any gene: 7. The CDR3 is CASSLRAGGQSYEQYF. The CDR3 coding sequence is TGCGCCAGCAGCCTTAGAGCGGGGGGGCAGTCCTACGAGCAGTACTTC.

This clonotype was seen repeatedly, ten times or more. This sequence joins TRBV6-5 and TRBJ2-7, with a possible D match to TRBD2 (5 bases). This CDR3 is 11 amino acids long. Germline loops: CDR1 MNHEY, CDR2 SVGAGI. The germline V and J ends were trimmed by 4 bases and 7 bases, with 8 bases remaining between them. CDR3 DNA sequence: TGTGCCAGCAGTTTCTCGGGGGAGCAGTACTTC. Translated, it gives CASSFSGEQYF.

The CDR3 protein is CASSPGDSEGETQYF. The CDR3 nucleotides are TGTGCCAGCTCACCAGGGGACTCAGAAGGAGAGACCCAGTACTTC. The chain carries TRBV18 and TRBJ2-5; maybe TRBD2 (6 bases). The CDR3 has 15 amino acids. The V end lost 2 bases, the J end lost 4 bases, and 14 bases lay between the germline ends. Germline-derived CDR1 and CDR2 are KGHSH and LQKENI.

This clonotype was observed a few times. The chain couples TRBV30 to TRBJ2-2; D might be TRBD1 or TRBD2, each matching 5 bases. CDR3 length equals 15 residues. Per the germline V gene, CDR1 is GTSNPN and CDR2 is SVGIG (reference sequence). V lost 6 bases, J lost 6 bases, and 20 bases lay in between. The CDR3 reads CACIPLQRGAGELFF. The CDR3 DNA follows: TGTGCCTGCATCCCCCTTCAGAGGGGTGCCGGGGAGCTGTTTTTT.

The chain joins TRBV12-3 or TRBV12-4 to TRBJ2-5, with 8 bases that match TRBD2. CDR3 length equals 14 residues. The V segment lost 6 bases and the J segment 4 bases; nucleotides outside the gene matches: 7. The CDR3 sequence is CASSQNGGAETQYF. The CDR3 bases are TGTGCCAGCAGCCAGAACGGGGGGGCAGAGACCCAGTACTTC.

There are a few counts of this clonotype. The chain recombines TRBV12-5 with TRBJ2-3, with TRBD2 as a possible D gene (5 bases). Germline lookup yields CDR1 LGHNT and CDR2 FRNRAP. The CDR3 has 15 amino acids. The V end lost 2 bases, the J end lost 4 bases, and 13 bases lay between the germline ends. This chain's CDR3 is CASGLPAGLSDTQYF. The DNA of the CDR3 is TGTGCTAGTGGTTTGCCCGCCGGACTTTCAGATACGCAGTATTTT.

The V call is TRBV19, the J call TRBJ1-2; no reliable D call. Trimming removed 1 base at V and 2 bases at J, with 11 bases between. CDR1 is LNHDA and CDR2 is SQIVND in the germline V gene (reference sequence). The CDR3 runs to 15 residues. The CDR3 nucleotides are TGTGCCAGTAGTATAGTAGAGGGATCGAACTATGGCTACACCTTC. Amino acids: CASSIVEGSNYGYTF.

CDR3 bases: TGTGCCAGCAGTTTAAGTTCGGAGGGCAAAAACATTCAGTACTTC. Translated, it gives CASSLSSEGKNIQYF. This chain joins TRBV12-3 or TRBV12-4 and TRBJ2-4; tentative D call: TRBD2 (6 bases). The CDR3 contains 15 residues. V lost 2 bases and J lost 3, with 11 bases in between.

This CDR3 is CASSVKGENTIYF. CDR3 DNA sequence: TGTGCCAGCAGCGTAAAGGGAGAGAACACCATATATTTT. The gene calls are TRBV5-6 and TRBJ1-3; D not certain. CDR1 and CDR2 from the germline V gene are SGHDT and YYEEEE. The length of the CDR3 is 13 residues. With 4 bases removed from V and 7 bases from J, the gap between germline ends came to 12 bases.

The gene calls are TRBV11-1 and TRBJ2-1; 8 bases match TRBD2. J gave up 3 bases and V 5 bases, and 15 bases lay outside the gene matches. Germline CDR1 is SGHAT and CDR2 is FQDESV (reference sequence). This CDR3 comprises 18 residues. DNA for the CDR3: TGTGCCAGCAGCCAGCGGCCGGGGGGGCGGGTTTACTACAATGAGCAGTTCTTC. It translates to CASSQRPGGRVYYNEQFF.

This sequence joins TRBV18 and TRBJ1-4; TRBD1 might be the D (5 bases). Trimming shortened V by 3 bases and J by 10 bases, and 12 bases separated the two germline ends. Germline CDR1 KGHSH, CDR2 LQKENI. This CDR3 has 13 residues. As DNA, the CDR3 is TGTGCCAGCTCACCCTCGACTGGGGGAAAACTGTTTTTT. Translated: CASSPSTGGKLFF.

The genes are TRBV7-8 and TRBJ2-1, with D possibly matching TRBD2 (6 bases). Trimming removed 0 bases from V and 5 bases from J, with 14 bases in between. Germline V gene sequence: CDR1 SGHVS, CDR2 FQNEAQ. The CDR3 has 16 residues. This chain's CDR3 is CASSLAGGGWNNEQFF. DNA for the CDR3: TGTGCCAGCAGCTTAGCGGGAGGAGGGTGGAACAATGAGCAGTTCTTC.

The chain is built from TRBV20-1 and TRBJ2-5; tentative D call: TRBD1 (6 bases). This CDR3 region has 13 residues. The ends were cut back, 4 bases at V and 4 bases at J, with 13 bases in the middle. The V gene's germline CDR1 is DFQATT and CDR2 SNEGSKA (reference sequence). CDR3 sequence reads: CSATSGGRETQYF. In DNA form, the CDR3 reads TGCAGTGCTACCAGTGGGGGCCGAGAGACCCAGTACTTC.

This clonotype has more than one count but fewer than ten. The chain uses TRBV29-1 and TRBJ2-1, with 12 bases matching TRBD2. The germline V gene has CDR1 SQVTM and CDR2 ANQGSEA. The CDR3 has 12 amino acids. V was pared by 6 bases and J by 7 bases, with 1 base of the junction left unmatched. As DNA, the CDR3 is TGCAGCGTGACTAGCGGGGGTAATGAGCAGTTCTTC. Translating gives CSVTSGGNEQFF.

In its sample, this clonotype was seen a few times. The V gene is TRBV5-6, the J gene TRBJ1-1; D remains ambiguous. Trimming cost V 2 bases and J 0 bases, with 11 bases left between them. This CDR3 is 15 amino acids long. The germline V gene encodes CDR1 SGHDT and CDR2 YYEEEE. CDR3 in DNA: TGTGCCAGCAGCTTAGTTGGGGAATTGAACACTGAAGCTTTCTTT. Translating gives CASSLVGELNTEAFF.

The chain is built from TRBV10-3 and TRBJ1-5; 8 nucleotides agree with TRBD1. The CDR3 spans 13 residues. CDR1 and CDR2 (germline): ENHRY, SYGVKD. With V trimmed by 4 bases and J by 7 bases, 3 bases remained unmatched. The CDR3 reads CAISADRGQPQHF. The CDR3 DNA is TGTGCCATCAGTGCTGACAGGGGACAGCCCCAGCATTTT.

This clonotype was found a few times. The chain employs TRBV4-1 and TRBJ2-7; D remains unclear. Trimming pared 2 bases from V and 6 bases from J, leaving 17 bases between. The CDR3 sequence is 15 residues long. CDR1 MGHRA and CDR2 YSYEKL come from the germline V gene. CDR3 amino acids: CASSQSGILWREQYF. CDR3 coding DNA: TGCGCCAGCAGCCAAAGTGGGATTTTGTGGCGCGAGCAGTACTTC.